The 20 T cell receptor beta chains reported below all come from one sample, sequenced in a study of T cells in Graves' hyperthyroidism and ophthalmopathy. Using RNA transcripts as the source, TCR beta CDR3 regions were amplified. HTBI primers drove first-round RT-PCR of the TCR CDR3. Using its own MiXCR run on the multiplex PCR reads, TCRdb lists one record per CDR3 protein. The sample includes hundreds of thousands of distinct CDR3 sequences, 14% of them seen just once. The sequencing input was blood. Receptor source: a woman aged 25 to 39 with Graves' hyperthyroidism.

This clonotype showed up many times. V gene TRBV6-1 combines with J gene TRBJ1-5, with 9 bases matching TRBD1. V lost 2 bases and J lost 0; bases outside the gene matches: 17. This CDR3 contains 21 residues. Germline V gene sequence: CDR1 MNHNS, CDR2 SASEGT. This chain's CDR3 is CASSEILRGTGPSYSNQPQHF. Written as DNA, the CDR3 is TGTGCCAGCAGTGAAATCCTTAGGGGGACAGGGCCAAGTTATAGCAATCAGCCCCAGCATTTT.

This clonotype was picked up a small number of times. V gene TRBV7-3 combines with J gene TRBJ2-2; D possibly corresponds to TRBD1 (5 bases). Deletions cut 5 bases from V and 0 bases from J, with 13 bases between. This CDR3 region has 16 residues. CDR1 is SGHTA and CDR2 is FQGTGA in the germline V gene. The CDR3 DNA sequence: TGTGCCAGCAGCGTCGACAGCCACGCGAACACCGGGGAGCTGTTTTTT. It yields the protein CASSVDSHANTGELFF.

The V and J genes are TRBV29-1 and TRBJ1-3; 9 bases map to TRBD1. After removal of 7 bases from V and 0 bases from J, the junction contained 4 bases not matched to a gene. The CDR3 is made up of 14 amino acids. Germline lookup yields CDR1 SQVTM and CDR2 ANQGSEA. CDR3 protein: CSATGGRSGNTIYF. The CDR3 DNA reads TGCAGCGCTACAGGGGGCCGCTCTGGAAACACCATATATTTT.

This clonotype turned up a few times. V gene TRBV20-1 combines with J gene TRBJ2-1, with 11 bases fitting TRBD2. Germline CDR1 DFQATT, CDR2 SNEGSKA (reference sequence). With 6 bases clipped from V and 5 bases from J, the junction kept 3 bases outside the gene matches. The CDR3 spans 13 residues. The CDR3 DNA is TGCAGTGCCCCGACTAGCGGGAACAATGAGCAGTTCTTC. It yields the protein CSAPTSGNNEQFF.

This clonotype was observed many times. The chain recombines TRBV7-2 with TRBJ2-2; 7 nucleotides line up with TRBD2. V trimming: 2 bases; J trimming: 4 bases; junction bases outside the gene matches: 10. The CDR3 covers 17 residues. Germline lookup yields CDR1 SGHTA and CDR2 FQGNSA. CDR3 DNA sequence: TGTGCCAGCAGCTTAACCGGCGGGAGCGTTAGCACCGGGGAGCTGTTTTTT. Amino acid sequence: CASSLTGGSVSTGELFF. Full variable domain (remainder filled in from reference TRBV7-2 and TRBJ2-2): GAGVSQSPSNKVTEKGKDVELRCDPISGHTALYWYRQSLGQGLEFLIYFQGNSAPDKSGLPSDRFSAERTGGSVSTLTIQRTQQEDSAVYLCASSLTGGSVSTGELFFGEGSRLTVL.

This chain links TRBV27 with TRBJ1-5; D is unclear. V lost 5 bases, J lost 5 bases, and 16 bases lay in between. Germline CDR1 MNHEY, CDR2 SMNVEV (reference sequence). This CDR3 is 15 amino acids long. The CDR3 loop reads CASSRYGTGDQPQHF. CDR3 sequence (DNA): TGTGCCAGCAGTCGTTACGGTACTGGAGATCAGCCCCAGCATTTT.

This clonotype was recorded at least ten times. The chain is built from TRBV6-2 or TRBV6-3 and TRBJ2-5; 10 bases match TRBD1. CDR3 length: 15 residues. The germline V gene has CDR1 MNHEY and CDR2 SVGEGT. Trimming cost V 6 bases and J 5 bases; bases outside gene matches: 9. The CDR3 DNA is TGTGCCAGCAGGTCCGGGACAGGGGTTCCGGAGACCCAGTACTTC. This sequence encodes CASRSGTGVPETQYF.

This clonotype was observed at least ten times. The chain carries TRBV6-2 or TRBV6-3 and TRBJ2-1, with 9 bases matching TRBD2. The CDR3 runs 17 residues. The V gene's germline CDR1 is MNHEY and CDR2 SVGEGT. J was trimmed by 4 bases and V by 4 bases; bases with no gene match: 11. The CDR3 nucleotides are TGTGCCAGCAGTTCTATCCTGCGTCTAGCGGGGTACAATGAGCAGTTCTTC. It codes for CASSSILRLAGYNEQFF.

This clonotype was seen at least ten times. This rearrangement joins TRBV2 to TRBJ1-3; D is ambiguous. V dropped 3 bases and J dropped 2 bases, with 8 bases sitting between them. In germline, CDR1 is SNHLY, CDR2 FYNNEI. This CDR3 comprises 14 residues. CDR3 residues: CASSDRTTGNTIYF. The DNA of the CDR3 is TGTGCCAGCAGTGACAGGACGACTGGAAACACCATATATTTT.

This clonotype has ten or more counts. The chain joins TRBV28 to TRBJ1-4; 9 positions agree with TRBD1. The CDR3 runs 15 residues. Germline V gene sequence: CDR1 MDHEN, CDR2 SYDVKM. The V segment lost 6 bases and the J segment 5 bases; nucleotides outside the gene matches: 7. CDR3 in DNA: TGTGCCAGCAGGAACCCGGACAGGGGAAATGAAAAACTGTTTTTT. Protein product: CASRNPDRGNEKLFF. Looking up the rest from reference TRBV28 and TRBJ1-4 gives the full variable domain: DVKVTQSSRYLVKRTGEKVFLECVQDMDHENMFWYRQDPGLGLRLIYFSYDVKMKEKGDIPEGYSVSREKKERFSLILESASTNQTSMYLCASRNPDRGNEKLFFGSGTQLSVL.

There are many counts of this clonotype. CDR3 in amino acids: CASSEGRDGYSPLHF. For the CDR3, the DNA is TGCGCCAGCAGTGAGGGTCGGGACGGATATTCACCCCTCCACTTT. V and J are TRBV10-2 and TRBJ1-6; D possibly corresponds to TRBD1 (5 bases). Germline values: CDR1 WSHSY, CDR2 SAAADI. The CDR3 is 15 residues long. The V end was cut by 2 bases, the J end by 8 bases, with 13 bases between.

In this sample, this clonotype turned up many times. This rearrangement joins TRBV10-3 to TRBJ2-3, with TRBD1 as a possible D gene (6 bases). Germline V lookup: CDR1 ENHRY, CDR2 SYGVKD. V was pared by 5 bases and J by 0 bases, with 12 bases between. This CDR3 has 15 amino acids. This CDR3 is CAISKTGSSTDTQYF. The CDR3 DNA reads as TGTGCCATCAGTAAGACAGGTTCTAGCACAGATACGCAGTATTTT.

The CDR3 DNA reads as TGTGCCAGCAGTTTCAACAGGGGTGTAAACATTCAGTACTTC. It translates to CASSFNRGVNIQYF. This chain connects TRBV2 to TRBJ2-4; 7 bases match TRBD1. Germline CDR1 reads SNHLY; CDR2 reads FYNNEI. CDR3 length equals 14 residues. V shed 5 bases, J shed 6 bases, and the junction held 7 bases outside the gene matches.

The sample holds many counts of this clonotype. The chain recombines TRBV6-1 with TRBJ2-1; 14 nucleotides line up with TRBD2. With V trimmed by 5 bases and J by 6 bases, 6 bases remained unmatched. Per germline, CDR1 MNHNS and CDR2 SASEGT. CDR3 length: 16 residues. In DNA, the CDR3 is TGTGCCAGCAGTTTTCCGGGACTAGCGGGAGTCAATGAGCAGTTCTTC. Translating it yields CASSFPGLAGVNEQFF.

This clonotype was observed many times. CDR3 loop: CASSPGGNYGYTF. DNA for the CDR3: TGTGCCAGCAGCCCAGGGGGGAACTATGGCTACACCTTC. The rearrangement links TRBV12-3 or TRBV12-4 to TRBJ1-2, with 7 bases aligning to TRBD1. After removal of 6 bases from V and 2 bases from J, the junction contained 3 bases not matched to a gene. The CDR3 sequence is 13 residues long.

This clonotype was seen at least ten times. The V gene is TRBV12-3 or TRBV12-4, the J gene TRBJ2-7; D gene uncertain. V lost 5 bases, J lost 1 base, and 9 bases lay in between. The CDR3 loop spans 13 amino acids. CDR3 loop: CASSLDGSYEQYF. The CDR3 DNA sequence: TGTGCCAGCAGTCTGGACGGATCCTACGAGCAGTACTTC.

In this sample, this clonotype turned up a few times. The chain employs TRBV19 and TRBJ1-1; D is uncertain. CDR3 length: 16 amino acids. V lost 3 bases to trimming and J lost 0 bases, with 14 bases between them. CDR1 and CDR2 from the germline V gene are LNHDA and SQIVND (reference sequence). The CDR3 DNA is TGTGCCAGTAGTATCGGCACAAGAGGGCTGAACACTGAAGCTTTCTTT. Its translation: CASSIGTRGLNTEAFF.

This clonotype appeared many times. The chain uses TRBV6-6 and TRBJ1-4; D unresolved. The germline V gene encodes CDR1 MNHNY and CDR2 SVGAGI (reference sequence). Trimming pared 2 bases from V and 6 bases from J, leaving 13 bases between. The CDR3 loop spans 15 amino acids. The CDR3: CASSYPEGIDEKLFF. The CDR3 region has the DNA TGTGCCAGCAGTTACCCGGAAGGTATTGATGAAAAACTGTTTTTT.

This clonotype was observed at least ten times. V usage is TRBV2 and J usage is TRBJ1-5, with 9 bases that match TRBD1. Germline CDR1 and CDR2: SNHLY and FYNNEI. CDR3 size: 15 residues. V was pared by 6 bases and J by 5 bases, with 8 bases of the junction left unmatched. Here the CDR3 reads CASREPGQGYQPQHF. CDR3 bases: TGTGCCAGCAGGGAACCGGGACAGGGATATCAGCCCCAGCATTTT.

This clonotype has at least ten counts. The V and J genes are TRBV12-3 or TRBV12-4 and TRBJ1-2; the D gene is possibly TRBD1 (5 bases). The CDR3 extends over 11 amino acids. The V end lost 4 bases, the J end lost 8 bases, and 8 bases lay between the germline ends. CDR3 sequence (DNA): TGTGCCAGCAGTTCAGGGCGAGGCTACACCTTC. It translates to CASSSGRGYTF.